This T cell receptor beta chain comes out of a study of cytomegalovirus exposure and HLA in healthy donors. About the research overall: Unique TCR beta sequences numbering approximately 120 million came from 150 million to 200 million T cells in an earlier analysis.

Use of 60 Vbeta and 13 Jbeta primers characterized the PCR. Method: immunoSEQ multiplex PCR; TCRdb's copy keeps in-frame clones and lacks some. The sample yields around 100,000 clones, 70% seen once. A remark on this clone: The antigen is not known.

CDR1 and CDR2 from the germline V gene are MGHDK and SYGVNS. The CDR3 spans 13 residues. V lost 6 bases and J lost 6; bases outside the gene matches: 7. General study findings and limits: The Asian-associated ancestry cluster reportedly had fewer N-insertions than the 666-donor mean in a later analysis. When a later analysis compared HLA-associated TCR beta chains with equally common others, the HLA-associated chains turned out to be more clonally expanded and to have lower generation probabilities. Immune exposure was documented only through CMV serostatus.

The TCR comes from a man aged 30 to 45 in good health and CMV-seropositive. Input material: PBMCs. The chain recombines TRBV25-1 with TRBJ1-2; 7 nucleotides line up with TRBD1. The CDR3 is CASSLDRANGYTF. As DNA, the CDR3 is TGTGCCAGCAGCTTAGACAGGGCGAATGGCTACACCTTC.